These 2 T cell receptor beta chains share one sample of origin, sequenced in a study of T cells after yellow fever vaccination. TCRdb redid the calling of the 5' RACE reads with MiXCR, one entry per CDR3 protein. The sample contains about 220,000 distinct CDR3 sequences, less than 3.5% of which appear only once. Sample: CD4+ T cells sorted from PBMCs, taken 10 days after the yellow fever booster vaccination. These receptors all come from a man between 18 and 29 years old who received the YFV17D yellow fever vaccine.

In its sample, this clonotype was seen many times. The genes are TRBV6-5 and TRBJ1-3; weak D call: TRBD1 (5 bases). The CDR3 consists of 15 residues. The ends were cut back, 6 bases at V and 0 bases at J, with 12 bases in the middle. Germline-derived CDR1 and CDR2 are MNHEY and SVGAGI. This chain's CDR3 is CASRFSGGSGNTIYF. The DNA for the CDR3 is TGTGCCAGCAGGTTTTCCGGGGGCTCTGGAAACACCATATATTTT.

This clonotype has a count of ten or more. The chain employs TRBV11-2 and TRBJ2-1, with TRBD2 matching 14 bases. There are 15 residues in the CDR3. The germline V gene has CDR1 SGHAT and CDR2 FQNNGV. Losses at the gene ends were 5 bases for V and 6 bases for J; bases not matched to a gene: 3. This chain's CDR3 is CASSRTSGGLNEQFF. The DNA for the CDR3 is TGTGCCAGCAGCCGGACTAGCGGGGGGCTCAATGAGCAGTTCTTC.